This TCR beta chain was sequenced for a study of T cell responses to AZD1222 COVID-19 vaccine. Study-wide points: Reportedly, nearly half of unique spike TCRs recognized epitopes outside B.1.351/B.1.1.7 mutations.

Some second doses came at about 4 weeks and others at about 12 weeks; these were pooled. On this clone itself: The antigen remains undetermined.

The germline V and J ends were trimmed by 3 bases and 2 bases, with 14 bases remaining between them. The CDR3 sequence is 15 residues long. Germline V gives CDR1 GTSNPN, CDR2 SVGIG (reference sequence). The assay was immunoSEQ multiplex PCR, and TCRdb's table has in-frame clones only and misses some. The table records under 90,000 clones, about four fifths of them present only once. The sequenced sample was peripheral blood, obtained 28 days after the second AZD1222 dose. The source is an adult who received the AZD1222 COVID-19 vaccine. V usage is TRBV30 and J usage is TRBJ1-3, with D maybe TRBD1 (5 bases). Here the CDR3 DNA reads TGTGCCTGGAGAAGGCGACAGACTGCTGGAAACACCATATATTTT. It encodes CAWRRRQTAGNTIYF.